This T cell receptor (beta chain) was sequenced in a study of OX40 agonist ivuxolimab in advanced cancers. Whole-study results and caveats: More expanded clones were seen, on average, in CD8+ T cells than in CD4+. At 0.1 to 3.0 mg/kg, clonal expansion of CD4+ and CD8+ blood T cells had occurred by week 6.

The CDR3 loop spans 10 amino acids. V was clipped by 6 bases and J by 1 base, with 3 bases between them. Germline V lookup: CDR1 DFQATT, CDR2 SNEGSKA (reference sequence). Prior autoimmune disease or systemic immunosuppression barred patients. For this clone: Its antigen is not known.

Measured with immunoSEQ multiplex PCR; TCRdb has only the in-frame clones, and not every one. The sample yields 91,000 or so clones, approximately 93% seen once. This clonotype was sampled from an adult with an advanced solid tumor such as melanoma, head and neck, liver or kidney cancer. Source: CD4+ or CD8+ T cells sorted from blood, taken in a trial of the OX40 agonist ivuxolimab. The V and J genes are TRBV20-1 and TRBJ1-1; D not resolved. CDR3 amino acids: CSATNTEAFF. The DNA for the CDR3 is TGCAGTGCCACGAACACTGAAGCTTTCTTT.